Detailed here is one TCR beta chain. This sample was taken from a study of response to subunit inactivated influenza vaccine. Trimming removed 5 bases from V and 1 base from J, with 14 bases in between. This CDR3 has 15 amino acids. Germline V gene data show CDR1 as SEHNR and CDR2 as FQNEAQ (reference sequence). TCRdb independently ran MiXCR on the RT-PCR reads; one entry per CDR3 protein. The profile shows 650,000 to 800,000 distinct CDR3 sequences, roughly 13% of them singletons. The chain has TRBV7-9 and TRBJ2-5; D is undetermined. The sequence was obtained from a man aged 50 to 60 who received an inactivated influenza vaccine. This material consisted of PBMCs from blood, taken 14 to 15 days before vaccination. The CDR3 DNA reads as TGTGCCAGCAGCCCTTCCGACCGACTCCAAGAGACCCAGTACTTC. Its translation: CASSPSDRLQETQYF.